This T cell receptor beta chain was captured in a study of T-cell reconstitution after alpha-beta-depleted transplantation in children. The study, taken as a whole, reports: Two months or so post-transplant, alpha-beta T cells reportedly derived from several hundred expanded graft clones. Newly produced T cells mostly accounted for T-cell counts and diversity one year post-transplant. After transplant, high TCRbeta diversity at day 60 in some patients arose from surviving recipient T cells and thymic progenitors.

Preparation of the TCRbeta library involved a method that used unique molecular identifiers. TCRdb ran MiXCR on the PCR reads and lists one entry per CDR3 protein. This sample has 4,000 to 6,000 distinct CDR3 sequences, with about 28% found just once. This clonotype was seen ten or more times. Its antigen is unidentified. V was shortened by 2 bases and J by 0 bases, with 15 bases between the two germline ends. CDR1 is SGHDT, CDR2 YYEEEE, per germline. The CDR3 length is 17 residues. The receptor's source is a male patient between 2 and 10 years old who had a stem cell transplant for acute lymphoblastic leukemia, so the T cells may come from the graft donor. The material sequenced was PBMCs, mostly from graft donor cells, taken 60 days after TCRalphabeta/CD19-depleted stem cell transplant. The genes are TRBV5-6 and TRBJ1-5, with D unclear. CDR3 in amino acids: CASSFSPNIDSNQPQHF. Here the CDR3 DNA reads TGTGCCAGCAGCTTTTCTCCGAATATAGATAGCAATCAGCCCCAGCATTTT. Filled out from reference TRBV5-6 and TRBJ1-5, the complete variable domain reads DAGVTQSPTHLIKTRGQQVTLRCSPKSGHDTVSWYQQALGQGPQFIFQYYEEEERQRGNFPDRFSGHQFPNYSSELNVNALLLGDSALYLCASSFSPNIDSNQPQHFGDGTRLSIL.